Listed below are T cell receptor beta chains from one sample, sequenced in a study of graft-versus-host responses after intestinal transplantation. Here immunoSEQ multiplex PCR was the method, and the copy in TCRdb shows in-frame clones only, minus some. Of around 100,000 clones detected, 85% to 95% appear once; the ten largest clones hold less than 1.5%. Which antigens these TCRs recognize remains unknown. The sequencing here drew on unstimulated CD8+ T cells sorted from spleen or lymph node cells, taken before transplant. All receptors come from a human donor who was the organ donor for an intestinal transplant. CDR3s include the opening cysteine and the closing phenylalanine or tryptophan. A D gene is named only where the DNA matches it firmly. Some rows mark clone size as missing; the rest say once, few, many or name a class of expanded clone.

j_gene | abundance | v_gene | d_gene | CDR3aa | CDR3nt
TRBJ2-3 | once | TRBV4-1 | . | CASSQELRARADDTQYF | TGCGCCAGCAGCCAGGAGCTTCGAGCTAGGGCGGATGATACGCAGTATTTT
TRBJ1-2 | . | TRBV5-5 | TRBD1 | CASSAGQFDYGYTF | TGTGCCAGCAGCGCGGGACAGTTCGACTATGGCTACACCTTC
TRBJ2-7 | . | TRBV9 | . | CASSPGGGAPSYEQYF | TGTGCCAGCAGCCCAGGGGGGGGCGCCCCCTCCTACGAGCAGTACTTC
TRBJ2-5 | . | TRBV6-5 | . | CASSYRGDKETQYF | TGTGCCAGCAGTTACCGGGGAGATAAAGAGACCCAGTACTTC
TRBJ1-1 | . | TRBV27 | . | CASSTRGGATEAFF | TGTGCCAGCAGTACGAGGGGGGGGGCCACTGAAGCTTTCTTT
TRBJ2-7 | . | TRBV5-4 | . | CASSFGGTYEQYF | TGTGCCAGCAGCTTTGGGGGGACCTACGAGCAGTACTTC
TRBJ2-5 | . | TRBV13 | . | CASSSDSQETQYF | TGTGCCAGCAGCTCCGACAGCCAAGAGACCCAGTACTTC
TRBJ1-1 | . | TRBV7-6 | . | CASSLGTRQDPEAFF | TGTGCCAGCAGCTTAGGAACGCGACAGGACCCTGAAGCTTTCTTT
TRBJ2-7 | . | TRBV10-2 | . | CASRRSAEQYF | TGCGCCAGCAGAAGGAGCGCCGAGCAGTACTTC
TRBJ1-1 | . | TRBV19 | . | CASSGQLNTEAFF | TGTGCCAGTAGTGGACAGTTGAACACTGAAGCTTTCTTT
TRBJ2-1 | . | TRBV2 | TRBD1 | CASSVGTGEANEQFF | TGTGCCAGCAGTGTTGGGACAGGGGAAGCCAATGAGCAGTTCTTC
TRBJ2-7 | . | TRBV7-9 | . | CASSLVGLQPRPPIF | TGTGCCAGCAGCTTAGTCGGACTACAACCCCGCCCCCCCATTTTC
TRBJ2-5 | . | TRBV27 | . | CASSTEAQFQETQYF | TGTGCCAGCAGTACTGAGGCCCAATTCCAAGAGACCCAGTACTTC
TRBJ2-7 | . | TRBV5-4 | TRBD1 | CASSLELTGPEQYF | TGTGCCAGCAGCCTGGAACTGACAGGGCCTGAGCAGTACTTC
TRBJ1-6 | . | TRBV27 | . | CASSSIPIVSSYNSPLHF | TGTGCCAGCAGTTCAATACCCATTGTGAGCTCCTATAATTCACCCCTCCACTTT
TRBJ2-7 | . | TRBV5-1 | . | CASSLSPGAPYEQYF | TGCGCCAGCAGCTTATCCCCGGGGGCCCCCTACGAGCAGTACTTC
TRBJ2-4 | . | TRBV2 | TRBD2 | CASSTTSGGAKNIQYF | TGTGCCAGCAGTACAACTAGCGGGGGAGCCAAAAACATTCAGTACTTC
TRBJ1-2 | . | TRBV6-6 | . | CASSSNYGYTF | TGTGCCAGCAGTTCAAACTATGGCTACACCTTC
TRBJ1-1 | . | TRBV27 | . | CASSFRGAPEAFF | TGTGCCAGCAGTTTTCGGGGTGCCCCTGAAGCTTTCTTT
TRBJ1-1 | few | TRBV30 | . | CAWGGLEAFF | TGTGCCTGGGGGGGGCTTGAAGCTTTCTTT
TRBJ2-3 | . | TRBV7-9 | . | CASSPQGGSFGDTQYF | TGTGCCAGCAGCCCACAGGGCGGGAGTTTTGGAGATACGCAGTATTTT
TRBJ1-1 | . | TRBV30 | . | CAWSVLSGVRTEAFF | TGTGCCTGGAGTGTTTTATCCGGGGTGAGGACTGAAGCTTTCTTT
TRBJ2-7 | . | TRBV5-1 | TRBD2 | CASSFGLAPNEQYF | TGCGCCAGCAGCTTTGGACTAGCGCCTAACGAGCAGTACTTC
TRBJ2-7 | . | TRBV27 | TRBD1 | CASSPPGGAEQYF | TGTGCCAGCAGCCCGCCAGGGGGCGCCGAGCAGTACTTC
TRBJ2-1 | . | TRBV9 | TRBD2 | CASSVAPTSGRVYEQFF | TGTGCCAGCAGCGTAGCTCCGACTAGCGGGAGGGTCTATGAGCAGTTCTTC
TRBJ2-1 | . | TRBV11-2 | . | CASSLGRPGRPNEQFF | TGTGCCAGCAGCTTAGGCCGACCGGGACGGCCTAATGAGCAGTTCTTC
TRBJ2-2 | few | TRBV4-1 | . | CASSQEIAANTGELFF | TGCGCCAGCAGCCAAGAGATAGCGGCGAACACCGGGGAGCTGTTTTTT
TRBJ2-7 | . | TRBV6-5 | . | CASRTPSHEQYF | TGTGCCAGCAGGACACCCTCCCACGAGCAGTACTTC
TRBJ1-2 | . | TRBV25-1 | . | CASGGGFYGYTF | TGTGCCAGCGGGGGGGGATTCTATGGCTACACCTTC
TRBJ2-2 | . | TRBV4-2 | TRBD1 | CASSPGTVNTGELFF | TGTGCCAGCAGTCCTGGGACAGTGAACACCGGGGAGCTGTTTTTT
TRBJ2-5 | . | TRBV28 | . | CASSLRGGTQYF | TGTGCCAGCAGTTTAAGGGGGGGGACCCAGTACTTC
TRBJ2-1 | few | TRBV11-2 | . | CASSLQYEQFF | TGTGCCAGCAGCTTACAGTATGAGCAGTTCTTC
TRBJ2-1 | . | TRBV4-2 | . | CASSQGSNEQFF | TGTGCCAGCAGCCAAGGCAGCAATGAGCAGTTCTTC
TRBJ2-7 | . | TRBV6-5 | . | CASSNPGTSYEQYF | TGTGCCAGCAGCAACCCCGGGACATCATACGAGCAGTACTTC
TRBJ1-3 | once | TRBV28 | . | CASSFTIWTENTIYF | TGTGCCAGCAGTTTCACAATATGGACAGAAAACACCATATATTTT
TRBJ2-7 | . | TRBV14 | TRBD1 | CASSQEDRGPDEQYF | TGTGCCAGCAGCCAAGAGGACAGGGGGCCCGACGAGCAGTACTTC
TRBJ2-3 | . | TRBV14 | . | CASSQASPGDTQYF | TGTGCCAGCAGCCAAGCCTCCCCTGGAGATACGCAGTATTTT
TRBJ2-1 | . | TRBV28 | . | CASRFLHPSSYNEQFF | TGTGCCAGCAGGTTTCTACACCCGAGCTCCTACAATGAGCAGTTCTTC
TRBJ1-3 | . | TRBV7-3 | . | CASSYAGTFFSGNTIYF | TGTGCCAGCAGCTACGCCGGGACGTTCTTCTCTGGAAACACCATATATTTT
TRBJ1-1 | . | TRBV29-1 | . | CSAAWGGGDEAFF | TGCAGCGCCGCCTGGGGGGGAGGAGATGAAGCTTTCTTT
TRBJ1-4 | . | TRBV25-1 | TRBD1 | CASSEPPGQATGEKLFF | TGTGCCAGCAGTGAACCTCCAGGACAGGCGACAGGTGAAAAACTGTTTTTT
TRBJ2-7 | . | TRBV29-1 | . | CSVEGGNYEQYF | TGCAGCGTTGAAGGCGGAAATTACGAGCAGTACTTC
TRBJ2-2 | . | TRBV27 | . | CASSAHLNRAGELFF | TGTGCCAGCAGTGCACACCTTAACAGGGCCGGGGAGCTGTTTTTT
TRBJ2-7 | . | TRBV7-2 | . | CASSDRDLPYEQYF | TGTGCCAGCAGCGACCGGGACTTACCCTACGAGCAGTACTTC
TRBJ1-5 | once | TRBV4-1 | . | CASSQDPGEGQPQHF | TGCGCCAGCAGCCAAGATCCCGGGGAGGGTCAGCCCCAGCATTTT
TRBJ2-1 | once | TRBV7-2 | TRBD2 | CASSVRLAGTISDEQFF | TGTGCCAGCAGCGTTCGACTAGCGGGTACTATATCGGATGAGCAGTTCTTC
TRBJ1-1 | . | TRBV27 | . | CASSLGYGTEAFF | TGTGCCAGCAGTTTAGGGTACGGTACTGAGGCTTTCTTT
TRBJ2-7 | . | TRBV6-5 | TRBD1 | CASSDGTGHYEQYF | TGTGCCAGCAGTGACGGGACAGGCCACTACGAGCAGTACTTC
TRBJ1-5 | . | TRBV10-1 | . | CASSRDGPNQPQHF | TGCGCCAGCAGCCGGGACGGCCCCAATCAGCCCCAGCATTTT
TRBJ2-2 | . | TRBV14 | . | CASSQWNTGELFF | TGTGCCAGCAGCCAATGGAACACCGGGGAGCTGTTTTTT
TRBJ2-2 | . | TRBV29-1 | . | CSVVPLPGELFF | TGCAGCGTTGTACCCCTCCCCGGGGAGCTGTTTTTT
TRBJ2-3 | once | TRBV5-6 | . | CASSVQGGGDTQYF | TGTGCCAGCAGCGTCCAGGGCGGTGGAGATACGCAGTATTTT
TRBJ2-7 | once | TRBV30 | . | CAWSDLGTSEQYF | TGTGCCTGGAGCGACCTTGGGACTTCCGAGCAGTACTTC
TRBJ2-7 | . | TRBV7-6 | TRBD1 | CASSLGQVYEQYF | TGTGCCAGCAGCCTAGGACAGGTCTACGAGCAGTACTTC
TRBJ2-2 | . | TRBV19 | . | CASSALQNANTGELFF | TGTGCCAGTAGTGCCCTACAGAATGCGAACACCGGGGAGCTGTTTTTT
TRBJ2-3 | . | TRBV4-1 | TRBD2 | CASSPQVGGEGTTDTQYF | TGCGCCAGCAGCCCTCAAGTTGGCGGGGAGGGCACCACAGATACGCAGTATTTT
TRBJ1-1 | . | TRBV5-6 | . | CASSLLNREAFF | TGTGCCAGCAGCTTGCTCAATCGGGAAGCTTTCTTT
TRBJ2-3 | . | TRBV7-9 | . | CASSLDSVADTQYF | TGTGCCAGCAGCTTAGATTCGGTTGCAGATACGCAGTATTTT
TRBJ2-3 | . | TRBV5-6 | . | CASSFSGRTDTQYF | TGTGCCAGCAGCTTTAGCGGTCGAACAGATACGCAGTATTTT
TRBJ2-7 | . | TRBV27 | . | CASSLRGTTNEQYF | TGTGCCAGCAGTTTGAGGGGTACGACCAACGAGCAGTACTTC